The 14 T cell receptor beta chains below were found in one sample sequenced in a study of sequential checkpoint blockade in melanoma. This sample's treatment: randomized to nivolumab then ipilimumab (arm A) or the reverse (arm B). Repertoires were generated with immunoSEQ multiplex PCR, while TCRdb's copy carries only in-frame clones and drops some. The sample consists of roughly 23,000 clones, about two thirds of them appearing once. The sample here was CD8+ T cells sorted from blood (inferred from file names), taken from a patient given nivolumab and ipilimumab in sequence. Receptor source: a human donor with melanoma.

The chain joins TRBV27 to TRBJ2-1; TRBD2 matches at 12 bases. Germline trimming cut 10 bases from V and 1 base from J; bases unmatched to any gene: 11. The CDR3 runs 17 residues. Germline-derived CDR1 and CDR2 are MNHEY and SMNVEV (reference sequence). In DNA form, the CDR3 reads TGTGCCACCCATAGGCTAGCGGGGGGGCCGTCCTACAATGAGCAGTTCTTC. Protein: CATHRLAGGPSYNEQFF.

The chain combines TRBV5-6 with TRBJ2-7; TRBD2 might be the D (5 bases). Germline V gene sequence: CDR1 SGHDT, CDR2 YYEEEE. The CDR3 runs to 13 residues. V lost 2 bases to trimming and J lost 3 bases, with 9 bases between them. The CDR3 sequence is CASSFPGDYEQYF. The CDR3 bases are TGTGCCAGCAGCTTCCCCGGGGACTACGAGCAGTACTTC.

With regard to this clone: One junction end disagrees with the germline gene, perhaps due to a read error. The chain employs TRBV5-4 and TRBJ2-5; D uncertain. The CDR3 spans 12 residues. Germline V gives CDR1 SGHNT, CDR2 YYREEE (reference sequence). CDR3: CASSQTEEAQYF. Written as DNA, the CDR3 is TGTGCCAGCAGTCAGACTGAAGAGGCCCAGTACTTC.

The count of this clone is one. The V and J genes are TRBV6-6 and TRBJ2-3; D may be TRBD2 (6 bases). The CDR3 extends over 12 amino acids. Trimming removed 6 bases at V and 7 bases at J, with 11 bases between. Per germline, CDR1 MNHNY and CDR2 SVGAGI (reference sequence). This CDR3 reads CASSTGVNTQYF. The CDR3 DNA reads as TGTGCCAGCAGCACGGGGGTAAATACGCAGTATTTT.

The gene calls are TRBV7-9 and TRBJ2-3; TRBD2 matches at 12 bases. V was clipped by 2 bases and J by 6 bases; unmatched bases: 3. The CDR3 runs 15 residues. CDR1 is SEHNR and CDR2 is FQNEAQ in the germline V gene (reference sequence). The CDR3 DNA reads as TGTGCCAGCAGCTTAATACTAGCGGGGGGCGATACGCAGTATTTT. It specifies CASSLILAGGDTQYF.

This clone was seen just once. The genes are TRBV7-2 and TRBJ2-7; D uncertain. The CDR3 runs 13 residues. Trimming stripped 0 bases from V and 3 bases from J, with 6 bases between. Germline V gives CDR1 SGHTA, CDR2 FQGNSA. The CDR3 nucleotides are TGTGCCAGCAGCTTAGCGCGGAACTACGAGCAGTACTTC. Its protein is CASSLARNYEQYF.

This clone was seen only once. CDR3 region: CASRNQGGRSSYNEQFF. For the CDR3, the DNA is TGTGCCAGCCGTAATCAAGGAGGGAGAAGCTCCTACAATGAGCAGTTCTTC. This chain connects TRBV21-1 to TRBJ2-1; the table's D gene call, TRBD2, was not cross checked with the DNA. TRBV21-1 is a pseudogene segment. The CDR3 has 17 residues.

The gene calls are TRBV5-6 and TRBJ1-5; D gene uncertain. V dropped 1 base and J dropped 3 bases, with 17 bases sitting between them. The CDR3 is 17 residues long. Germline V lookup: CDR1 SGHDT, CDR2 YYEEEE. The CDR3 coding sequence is TGTGCCAGCAGCTTGATGGATCCGAGGCTAATCAATCAGCCCCAGCATTTT. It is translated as CASSLMDPRLINQPQHF.

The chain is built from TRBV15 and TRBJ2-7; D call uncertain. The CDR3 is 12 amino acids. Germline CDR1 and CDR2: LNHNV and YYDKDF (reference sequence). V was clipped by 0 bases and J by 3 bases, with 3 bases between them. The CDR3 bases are TGTGCCACCAGCAGAGACAGCTACGAGCAGTACTTC. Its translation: CATSRDSYEQYF.

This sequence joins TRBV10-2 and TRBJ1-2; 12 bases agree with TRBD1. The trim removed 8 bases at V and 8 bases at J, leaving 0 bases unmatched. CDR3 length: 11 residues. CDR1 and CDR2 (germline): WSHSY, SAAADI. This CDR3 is CASGTGGGYTF. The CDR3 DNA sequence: TGCGCCAGCGGGACAGGGGGCGGCTACACCTTC.

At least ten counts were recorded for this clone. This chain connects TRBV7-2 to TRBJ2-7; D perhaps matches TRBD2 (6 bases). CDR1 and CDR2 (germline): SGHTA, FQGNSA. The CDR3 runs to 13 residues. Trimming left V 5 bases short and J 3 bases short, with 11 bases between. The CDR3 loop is CASSPRENYEQYV. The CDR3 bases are TGTGCCAGCAGCCCCCGGGAGAACTACGAGCAGTACGTC.

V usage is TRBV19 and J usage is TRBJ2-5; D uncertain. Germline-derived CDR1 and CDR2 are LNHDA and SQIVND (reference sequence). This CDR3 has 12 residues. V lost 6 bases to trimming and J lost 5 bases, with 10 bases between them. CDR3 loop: CASSGDGETQYF. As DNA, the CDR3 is TGTGCCAGTAGCGGCGACGGGGAGACCCAGTACTTC. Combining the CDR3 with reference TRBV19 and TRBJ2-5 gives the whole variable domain DGGITQSPKYLFRKEGQNVTLSCEQNLNHDAMYWYRQDPGQGLRLIYYSQIVNDFQKGDIAEGYSVSREKKESFPLTVTSAQKNPTAFYLCASSGDGETQYFGPGTRLLVL.

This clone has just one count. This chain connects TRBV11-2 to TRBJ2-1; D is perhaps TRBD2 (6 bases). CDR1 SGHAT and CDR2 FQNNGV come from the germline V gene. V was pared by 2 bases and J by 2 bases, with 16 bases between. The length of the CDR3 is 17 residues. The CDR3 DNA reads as TGTGCCAGCAGCTTAATACACGGGGGTCCGGCCTACAATGAGCAGTTCTTC. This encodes CASSLIHGGPAYNEQFF.

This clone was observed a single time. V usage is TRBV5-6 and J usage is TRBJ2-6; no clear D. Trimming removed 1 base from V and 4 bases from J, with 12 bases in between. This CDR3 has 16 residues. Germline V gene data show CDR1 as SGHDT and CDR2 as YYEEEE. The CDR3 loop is CASSLKQVMGANVLTF. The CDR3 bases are TGTGCCAGCAGCTTGAAGCAGGTGATGGGGGCCAACGTCCTGACTTTC. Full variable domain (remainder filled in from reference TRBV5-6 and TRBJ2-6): DAGVTQSPTHLIKTRGQQVTLRCSPKSGHDTVSWYQQALGQGPQFIFQYYEEEERQRGNFPDRFSGHQFPNYSSELNVNALLLGDSALYLCASSLKQVMGANVLTFGAGSRLTVL.